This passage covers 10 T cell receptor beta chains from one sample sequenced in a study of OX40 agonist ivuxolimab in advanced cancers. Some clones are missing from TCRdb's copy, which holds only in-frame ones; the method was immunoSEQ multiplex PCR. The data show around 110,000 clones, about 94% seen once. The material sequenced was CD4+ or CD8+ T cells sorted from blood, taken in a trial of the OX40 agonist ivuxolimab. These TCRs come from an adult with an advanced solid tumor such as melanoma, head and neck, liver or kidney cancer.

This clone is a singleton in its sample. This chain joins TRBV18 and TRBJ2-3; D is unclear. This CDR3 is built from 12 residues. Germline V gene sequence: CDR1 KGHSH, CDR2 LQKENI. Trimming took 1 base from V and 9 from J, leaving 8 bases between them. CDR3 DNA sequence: TGTGCCAGCTCACCACAGGGTGAGACGCAGTATTTT. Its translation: CASSPQGETQYF.

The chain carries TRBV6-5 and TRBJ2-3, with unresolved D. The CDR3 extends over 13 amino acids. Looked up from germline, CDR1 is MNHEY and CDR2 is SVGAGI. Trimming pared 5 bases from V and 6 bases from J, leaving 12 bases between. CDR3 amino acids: CASSRDIVDTQYF. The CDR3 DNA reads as TGTGCCAGCAGTCGAGATATAGTGGATACGCAGTATTTT.

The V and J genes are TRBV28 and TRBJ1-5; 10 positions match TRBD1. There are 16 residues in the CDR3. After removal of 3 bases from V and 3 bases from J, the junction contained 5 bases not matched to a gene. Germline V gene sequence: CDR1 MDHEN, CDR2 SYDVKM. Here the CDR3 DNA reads TGTGCCAGCAGTTTCTGGGACAGGGGCCTCAATCAGCCCCAGCATTTT. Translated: CASSFWDRGLNQPQHF. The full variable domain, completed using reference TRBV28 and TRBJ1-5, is DVKVTQSSRYLVKRTGEKVFLECVQDMDHENMFWYRQDPGLGLRLIYFSYDVKMKEKGDIPEGYSVSREKKERFSLILESASTNQTSMYLCASSFWDRGLNQPQHFGDGTRLSIL.

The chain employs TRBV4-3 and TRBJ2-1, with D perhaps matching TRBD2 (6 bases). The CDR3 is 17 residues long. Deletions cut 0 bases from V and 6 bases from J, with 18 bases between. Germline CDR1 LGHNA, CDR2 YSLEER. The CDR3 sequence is CASSQERGGVRVNEQFF. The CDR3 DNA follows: TGCGCCAGCAGCCAAGAGAGGGGAGGTGTCAGAGTCAATGAGCAGTTCTTC.

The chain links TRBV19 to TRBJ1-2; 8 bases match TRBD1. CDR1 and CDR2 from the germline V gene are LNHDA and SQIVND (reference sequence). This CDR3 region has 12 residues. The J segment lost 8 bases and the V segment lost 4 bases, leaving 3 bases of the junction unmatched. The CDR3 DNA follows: TGTGCCAGTAGTAGGACAGGGTACGGCTACACCTTC. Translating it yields CASSRTGYGYTF.

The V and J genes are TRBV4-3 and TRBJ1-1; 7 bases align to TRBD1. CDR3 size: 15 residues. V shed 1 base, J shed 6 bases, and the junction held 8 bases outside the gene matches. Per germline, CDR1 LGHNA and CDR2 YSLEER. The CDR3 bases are TGCGCCAGCAGCCAAGTAGGAGGGGGCGGCGCTGAAGCTTTCTTT. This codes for CASSQVGGGGAEAFF.

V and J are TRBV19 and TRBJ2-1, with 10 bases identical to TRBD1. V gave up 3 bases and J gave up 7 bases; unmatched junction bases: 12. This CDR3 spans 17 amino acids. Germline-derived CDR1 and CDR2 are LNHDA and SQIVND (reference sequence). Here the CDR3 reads CASSIKIGTGVANEQFF. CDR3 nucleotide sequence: TGTGCCAGTAGTATTAAGATAGGGACAGGGGTTGCAAATGAGCAGTTCTTC. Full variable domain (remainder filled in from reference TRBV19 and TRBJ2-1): DGGITQSPKYLFRKEGQNVTLSCEQNLNHDAMYWYRQDPGQGLRLIYYSQIVNDFQKGDIAEGYSVSREKKESFPLTVTSAQKNPTAFYLCASSIKIGTGVANEQFFGPGTRLTVL.

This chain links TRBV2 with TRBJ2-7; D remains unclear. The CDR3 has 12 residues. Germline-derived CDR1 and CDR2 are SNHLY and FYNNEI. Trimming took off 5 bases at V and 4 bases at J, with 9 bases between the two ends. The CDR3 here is CASSSDGYEQYF. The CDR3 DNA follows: TGTGCCAGCAGTTCGGACGGTTACGAGCAGTACTTC.

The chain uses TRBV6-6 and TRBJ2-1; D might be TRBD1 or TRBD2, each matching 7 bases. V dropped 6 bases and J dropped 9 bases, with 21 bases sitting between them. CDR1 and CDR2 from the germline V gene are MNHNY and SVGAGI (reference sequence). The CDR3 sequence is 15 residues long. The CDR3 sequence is CASSSPQGGMGEQFF. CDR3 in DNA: TGTGCCAGCAGCTCCCCCCAGGGGGGGATGGGTGAGCAGTTCTTC.

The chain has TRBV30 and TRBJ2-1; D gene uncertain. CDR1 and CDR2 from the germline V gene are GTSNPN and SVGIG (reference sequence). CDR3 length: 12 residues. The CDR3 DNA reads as TGTGTCTGCACGAGCTCCTACAATGAGCAGTTCTTC. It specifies CVCTSSYNEQFF.